Listed below are T cell receptor beta chains from one sample, sequenced in a study of CD8+ T cells in alopecia areata. The protocol was immunoSEQ multiplex PCR, while the TCRdb copy is restricted to in-frame clones and leaves out a portion. The sample holds about 110,000 clones, about four fifths seen once. Sequencing used CD8+ T cells sorted from blood, obtained at week 24, from a patient treated with tofacitinib. All receptors derive from a human donor with alopecia areata. Each CDR3 is given without its conserved first and last residue. Clone size is not always given. Where it is, it says once, few, many or a class for expanded clones.

>-|TRBJ2-7|TRBV7-9
ASSTYGRGTYEQY
>-|TRBJ2-1|TRBV10-3
AISESSSGYNEQF
>-|TRBJ1-5|TRBV13
ASSFRGRGGQPQH
>once|TRBJ2-7|TRBV11-2
ASSFHGGTPHYEQY
>-|TRBJ2-1|TRBV5-6
ASMETGIYNEQF
>-|TRBJ1-2|TRBV9
ASSDGTSSHYGYT
>-|TRBJ1-5|TRBV4-2
ASSQELGTYQPQH
>few|TRBJ2-5|TRBV13
ASSFLDEETQY
>-|TRBJ2-5|TRBV6-5
ASSPTGAPQETQY
>-|TRBJ1-2|TRBV19
ASSKDRGYGYT
>-|TRBJ2-5|TRBV30
AWSVWETQY
>once|TRBJ2-5|TRBV6-5
ASSRDWTGETQY
>-|TRBJ2-3|TRBV29-1
SVDTASATDTQY
>-|TRBJ2-7|TRBV5-6
ASSGHLGEQY
>-|TRBJ2-1|TRBV7-2
ASSSLRGAAYNEQF
>-|TRBJ1-5|TRBV7-8
ASSLTGVVNQPQH
>-|TRBJ2-6|TRBV6-4
ASSRDEGSGANVLT
>-|TRBJ2-1|TRBV4-3
ASSQGFGTGSYNEQF
>-|TRBJ2-2|TRBV27
ASSPGAINTGELF
>-|TRBJ1-5|TRBV7-2
ASSLTGNQPQH
>-|TRBJ2-5|TRBV28
ASSSRETQY
>-|TRBJ1-1|TRBV29-1
SVEDIVGGPRGVNTEAF
>-|TRBJ2-2|TRBV4-2
ASSQEQASGELF
>few|TRBJ2-3|TRBV2
ASGGGSDTQY
>-|TRBJ1-1|TRBV5-1
ASSFTTYEVAEAF
>few|TRBJ2-7|TRBV4-1
ASSQERDSSYEQY
>once|TRBJ2-7|TRBV4-2
ASSQEITSGSYEQY
>-|TRBJ2-7|TRBV4-3
ASSQAQGNPSYEQY
>-|TRBJ2-7|TRBV4-3
ASSPTSGGAYEQY
>-|TRBJ1-2|TRBV30
AHDEAQTHYGYT
>-|TRBJ1-1|TRBV6-5
ASRVSMNTEAF
>-|TRBJ2-7|TRBV27
ASSTGTSGAYEQY